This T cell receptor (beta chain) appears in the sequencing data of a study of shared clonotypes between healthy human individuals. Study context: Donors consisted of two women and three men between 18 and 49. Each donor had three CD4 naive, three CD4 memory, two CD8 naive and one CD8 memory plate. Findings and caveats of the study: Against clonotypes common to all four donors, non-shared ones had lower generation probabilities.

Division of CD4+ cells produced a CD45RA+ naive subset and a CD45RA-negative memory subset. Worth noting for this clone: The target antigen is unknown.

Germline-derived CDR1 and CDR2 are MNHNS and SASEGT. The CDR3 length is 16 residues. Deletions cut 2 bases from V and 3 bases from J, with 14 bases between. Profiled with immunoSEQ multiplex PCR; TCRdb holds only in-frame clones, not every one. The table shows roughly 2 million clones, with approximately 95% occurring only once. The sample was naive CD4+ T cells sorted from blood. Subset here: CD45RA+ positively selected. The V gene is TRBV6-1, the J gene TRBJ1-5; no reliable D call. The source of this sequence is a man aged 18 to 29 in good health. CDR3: CASSEHERNYNQPQHF. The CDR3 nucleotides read TGTGCCAGCAGTGAACACGAACGGAATTACAATCAGCCCCAGCATTTT.